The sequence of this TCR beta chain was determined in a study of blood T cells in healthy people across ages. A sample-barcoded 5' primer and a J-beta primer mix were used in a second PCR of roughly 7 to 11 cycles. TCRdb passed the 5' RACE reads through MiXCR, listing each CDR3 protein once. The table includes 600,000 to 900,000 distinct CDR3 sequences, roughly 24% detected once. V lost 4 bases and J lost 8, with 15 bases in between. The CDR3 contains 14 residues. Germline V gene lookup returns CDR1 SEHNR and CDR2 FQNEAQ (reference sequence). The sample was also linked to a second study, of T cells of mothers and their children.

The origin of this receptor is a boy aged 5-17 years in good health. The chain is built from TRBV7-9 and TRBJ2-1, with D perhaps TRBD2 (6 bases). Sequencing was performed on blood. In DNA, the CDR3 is TGTGCCAGCAGCTACGAGTCGGGGAGGTATGAGCAGTTCTTC. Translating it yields CASSYESGRYEQFF.